The T cell receptor (beta chain) described here comes from a study of technical replicates of blood from a few donors. The protocol was immunoSEQ multiplex PCR, while the TCRdb copy is restricted to in-frame clones and leaves out a portion. Of about 73,000 clones listed, 93% are singletons. Germline CDR1 is SEHNR and CDR2 is FQNEAQ (reference sequence). Losses at the gene ends were 4 bases for V and 1 base for J; bases not matched to a gene: 3. This CDR3 is built from 15 residues. Sequences were obtained from T cells isolated from PBMCs. The TCR comes from a human donor in good health. The rearrangement joins TRBV7-9 to TRBJ1-1; 10 bases align to TRBD1. The CDR3 nucleotides are TGTGCCAGCAGCTGGACAGGGGGTAAGAACACTGAAGCTTTCTTT. Translated: CASSWTGGKNTEAFF.